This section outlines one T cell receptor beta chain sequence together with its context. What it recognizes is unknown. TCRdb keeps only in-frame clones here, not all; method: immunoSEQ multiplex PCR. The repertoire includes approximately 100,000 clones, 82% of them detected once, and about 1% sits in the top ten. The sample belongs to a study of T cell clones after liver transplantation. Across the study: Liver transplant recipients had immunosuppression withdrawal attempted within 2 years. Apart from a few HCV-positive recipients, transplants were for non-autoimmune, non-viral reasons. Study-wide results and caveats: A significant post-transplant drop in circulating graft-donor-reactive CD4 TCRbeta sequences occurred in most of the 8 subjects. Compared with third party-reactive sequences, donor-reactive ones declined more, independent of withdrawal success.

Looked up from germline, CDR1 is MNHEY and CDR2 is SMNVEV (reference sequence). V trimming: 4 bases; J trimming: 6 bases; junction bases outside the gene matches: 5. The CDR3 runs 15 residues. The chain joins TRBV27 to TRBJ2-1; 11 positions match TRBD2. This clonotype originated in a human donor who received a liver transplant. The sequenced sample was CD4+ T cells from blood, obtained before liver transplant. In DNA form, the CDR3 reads TGTGCCAGCAGTTCTATTAGCGGGAGGGCCAATGAGCAGTTCTTC. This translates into CASSSISGRANEQFF.